These 16 T cell receptor beta chains share one sample of origin, sequenced in a study of a mutant IDH1 vaccine in newly diagnosed glioma (dated by TCRdb to 2020 to 2022). Interpreted using the paper, the time point label stands for: week 23, last vaccination. Every vaccine dose consisted of 300 ug of a 20-mer mutant IDH1 peptide in Montanide, administered subcutaneously together with topical imiquimod. These receptors have no known antigen. The library relied on the immunoSEQ multiplex PCR assay. In TCRdb, the immuneACCESS table is reduced to in-frame sequences with V and J assigned. These tables do not hold every clone; where another copy was compared, an unresolved V gene accounts for under half, and the others remain unexplained. In this sample the table shows roughly 74,000 clones, 65% to 90% of which occur a single time. The ten largest clonotypes hold approximately 2.1% of the sample. The specimen comprised PBMCs, sampled from a glioma patient whose treatment included an IDH1 peptide vaccine. These TCRs come from a man aged 30-40 years with glioma. Some clones in this sample may be carry-over from other donors' samples.

The chain employs TRBV9 and TRBJ2-2; 8 bases are a match to TRBD2. The CDR3 consists of 15 residues. Germline-derived CDR1 and CDR2 are SGDLS and YYNGEE. V lost 1 base and J lost 7; bases outside the gene matches: 6. The CDR3 here is CASSVSGSGSGELFF. The CDR3 DNA sequence: TGTGCCAGCAGCGTAAGCGGGAGCGGAAGCGGGGAGCTGTTTTTT.

Comments on this clone: Other DNA sequences from this sample encode an identical CDR3 as well. CDR3 in amino acids: CASSLGQGAYEQYF. DNA of the CDR3: TGTGCCAGCAGTCTCGGACAGGGGGCCTACGAGCAGTACTTC. The genes are TRBV27 and TRBJ2-7, with 10 bases lining up with TRBD1. Per the germline V gene, CDR1 is MNHEY and CDR2 is SMNVEV (reference sequence). The CDR3 runs to 14 residues. After removal of 5 bases from V and 2 bases from J, the junction contained 3 bases not matched to a gene.

V is TRBV18 and J is TRBJ2-5; D is tentatively TRBD1 or TRBD2 (5 bases each). The germline V and J ends were trimmed by 2 bases and 5 bases, with 12 bases remaining between them. The CDR3 spans 14 residues. Germline CDR1 is KGHSH and CDR2 is LQKENI. The CDR3 DNA is TGTGCCAGCTCACCAATGCCCAGGGAGGAGACCCAGTACTTC. As protein: CASSPMPREETQYF.

The gene calls are TRBV20-1 and TRBJ2-5; D gene unclear. V was clipped by 7 bases and J by 7 bases, with 10 bases between them. The CDR3 is 10 residues long. Looked up from germline, CDR1 is DFQATT and CDR2 is SNEGSKA (reference sequence). The CDR3 protein is CSVQLATQYF. Here the CDR3 DNA reads TGCAGTGTCCAGCTGGCGACCCAGTACTTC.

The V gene is TRBV28, the J gene TRBJ1-1, with 9 bases identical to TRBD1. Trimming at V came to 2 bases and at J to 6 bases, leaving 7 bases not matched to a gene. Germline CDR1 reads MDHEN; CDR2 reads SYDVKM. The CDR3 extends over 15 amino acids. The chain's CDR3 is CASSLAYRGPSEAFF. The CDR3 region has the DNA TGTGCCAGCAGTTTAGCCTACAGGGGGCCCTCTGAAGCTTTCTTT.

The sample holds a few counts of this clone. The chain employs TRBV5-4 and TRBJ2-2; possibly TRBD1 or TRBD2 for D (5 bases each). CDR3 length: 14 residues. CDR1 is SGHNT and CDR2 is YYREEE in the germline V gene (reference sequence). Deletions cut 3 bases from V and 6 bases from J, with 12 bases between. The CDR3: CASSYVGDPGELFF. The CDR3 nucleotides are TGTGCCAGCAGCTATGTTGGGGACCCCGGGGAGCTGTTTTTT.

The CDR3 is CASVRGLTGNQPQHF. The CDR3 DNA is TGTGCCAGCGTTAGAGGGCTTACGGGCAATCAGCCCCAGCATTTT. The rearrangement uses TRBV6-6 and TRBJ1-5; D is unresolved. Germline CDR1 MNHNY, CDR2 SVGAGI (reference sequence). V lost 8 bases and J 2 bases, leaving 16 bases between the germline ends. The length of the CDR3 is 15 residues.

This clone appeared a few times. The gene calls are TRBV2 and TRBJ2-7, with D possibly matching TRBD1 (6 bases). The V end was cut by 8 bases, the J end by 4 bases, with 12 bases between. Germline CDR1 SNHLY, CDR2 FYNNEI. CDR3 size: 12 residues. The CDR3 region has the DNA TGTGCCAGCGGGGGCAGGGTGTACGAGCAGTACTTC. It is translated as CASGGRVYEQYF.

This clone was seen only a few times. J is TRBJ2-3 and V is TRBV28; D gene unclear. Germline CDR1 and CDR2: MDHEN and SYDVKM. V gave up 6 bases and J gave up 0 bases, with 7 bases separating them. CDR3 length: 13 residues. CDR3 region: CASRAFSTDTQYF. Here the CDR3 DNA reads TGTGCCAGCAGAGCTTTTAGCACAGATACGCAGTATTTT. Together with reference TRBV28 and TRBJ2-3, the CDR3 gives the full variable domain: DVKVTQSSRYLVKRTGEKVFLECVQDMDHENMFWYRQDPGLGLRLIYFSYDVKMKEKGDIPEGYSVSREKKERFSLILESASTNQTSMYLCASRAFSTDTQYFGPGTRLTVL.

The chain couples TRBV6-5 to TRBJ1-1, with 11 nucleotides matching TRBD1. The CDR3 consists of 15 residues. The junction had 8 bases not matched to a gene; V was cut back by 5 bases and J by 6 bases. The germline V gene has CDR1 MNHEY and CDR2 SVGAGI. CDR3 residues: CASSHWTGGYPEAFF. In nucleotides, the CDR3 is TGTGCCAGCAGTCACTGGACAGGGGGCTACCCTGAAGCTTTCTTT.

This clone has just one count. The CDR3: CASSLAGPYEQYF. CDR3 bases: TGTGCCAGCAGCCTAGCGGGGCCCTACGAGCAGTACTTC. The chain couples TRBV14 to TRBJ2-7; 8 bases are a match to TRBD2. The CDR3 has 13 residues. V was clipped by 4 bases and J by 2 bases; unmatched bases: 1. The V gene's germline CDR1 is SGHDN and CDR2 FVKESK. The full variable domain, completed using reference TRBV14 and TRBJ2-7, is EAGVTQFPSHSVIEKGQTVTLRCDPISGHDNLYWYRRVMGKEIKFLLHFVKESKQDESGMPNNRFLAERTGGTYSTLKVQPAELEDSGVYFCASSLAGPYEQYFGPGTRLTVT.

This chain links TRBV5-6 with TRBJ2-1; tentatively, D is TRBD1 (6 bases). The CDR3 covers 14 residues. V lost 3 bases and J 4 bases, leaving 11 bases between the germline ends. CDR1 SGHDT and CDR2 YYEEEE come from the germline V gene. CDR3 coding DNA: TGTGCCAGCAGCTGGCGTCAGGGGTACAATGAGCAGTTCTTC. It encodes CASSWRQGYNEQFF.

The chain employs TRBV5-6 and TRBJ2-7, with 8 positions matching TRBD1. The junction had 6 bases not matched to a gene; V was cut back by 7 bases and J by 6 bases. The length of the CDR3 is 12 residues. The germline V gene encodes CDR1 SGHDT and CDR2 YYEEEE. The CDR3 DNA reads as TGTGCCAGCTCACCAGGGGGCGTCGAGCAGTACTTC. It specifies CASSPGGVEQYF.

The rearrangement uses TRBV2 and TRBJ2-7; the D gene is possibly TRBD1 (5 bases). The CDR3 has 13 amino acids. CDR1 is SNHLY and CDR2 is FYNNEI in the germline V gene. V was trimmed by 1 base and J by 7 bases, leaving 11 bases between them. The CDR3 DNA reads TGTGCCAGCAGTGAAGGGGGCGACTCGGAGCAGTACTTC. Protein product: CASSEGGDSEQYF.

This chain uses TRBV28 with TRBJ1-5; possibly TRBD1 for D (5 bases). The CDR3 has 13 amino acids. The germline V gene encodes CDR1 MDHEN and CDR2 SYDVKM. V shed 7 bases and J shed 12 bases, with 19 bases lying between them. CDR3 in amino acids: CASNYAGISLQHF. The CDR3 nucleotides read TGTGCCAGCAACTACGCAGGGATCTCCCTCCAGCATTTT.

This chain links TRBV4-1 with TRBJ1-2, with D perhaps TRBD1 (5 bases). The CDR3 runs 15 residues. The germline V and J ends were trimmed by 1 base and 2 bases, with 11 bases remaining between them. Germline V lookup: CDR1 MGHRA, CDR2 YSYEKL. CDR3 bases: TGCGCCAGCAGCCAAGGACGGGGCCTGAACTATGGCTACACCTTC. Amino acid sequence: CASSQGRGLNYGYTF.